This entry is about one T cell receptor (beta chain). No antigen is known for it. One end of the junction fails to match germline, which may point to a read error. Generated by immunoSEQ multiplex PCR, the TCRdb table keeps only in-frame clones and is missing some. The sample includes over 120,000 clones, roughly 89% of them seen just once. Germline CDR1 SSHAT, CDR2 FNYEAQ (reference sequence). The CDR3 is 15 residues long. The data originate from a study of T cell responses to AZD1222 COVID-19 vaccine. General study results and limits: White British ancestry dominated among donors, who included more females, and clonal diversity was possibly underestimated.

The sample here was peripheral blood, taken on day 0 of AZD1222 vaccination. The sequence was obtained from an adult in good health. The chain couples TRBV7-7 to TRBJ2-1; TRBD2 matches at 7 bases. CDR3 region: CASSLGAGSLNEQFF. The CDR3 DNA is TGTGCTAGCAGCTTAGGAGCGGGATCCCTCAATGAGCAGTTCTTC.